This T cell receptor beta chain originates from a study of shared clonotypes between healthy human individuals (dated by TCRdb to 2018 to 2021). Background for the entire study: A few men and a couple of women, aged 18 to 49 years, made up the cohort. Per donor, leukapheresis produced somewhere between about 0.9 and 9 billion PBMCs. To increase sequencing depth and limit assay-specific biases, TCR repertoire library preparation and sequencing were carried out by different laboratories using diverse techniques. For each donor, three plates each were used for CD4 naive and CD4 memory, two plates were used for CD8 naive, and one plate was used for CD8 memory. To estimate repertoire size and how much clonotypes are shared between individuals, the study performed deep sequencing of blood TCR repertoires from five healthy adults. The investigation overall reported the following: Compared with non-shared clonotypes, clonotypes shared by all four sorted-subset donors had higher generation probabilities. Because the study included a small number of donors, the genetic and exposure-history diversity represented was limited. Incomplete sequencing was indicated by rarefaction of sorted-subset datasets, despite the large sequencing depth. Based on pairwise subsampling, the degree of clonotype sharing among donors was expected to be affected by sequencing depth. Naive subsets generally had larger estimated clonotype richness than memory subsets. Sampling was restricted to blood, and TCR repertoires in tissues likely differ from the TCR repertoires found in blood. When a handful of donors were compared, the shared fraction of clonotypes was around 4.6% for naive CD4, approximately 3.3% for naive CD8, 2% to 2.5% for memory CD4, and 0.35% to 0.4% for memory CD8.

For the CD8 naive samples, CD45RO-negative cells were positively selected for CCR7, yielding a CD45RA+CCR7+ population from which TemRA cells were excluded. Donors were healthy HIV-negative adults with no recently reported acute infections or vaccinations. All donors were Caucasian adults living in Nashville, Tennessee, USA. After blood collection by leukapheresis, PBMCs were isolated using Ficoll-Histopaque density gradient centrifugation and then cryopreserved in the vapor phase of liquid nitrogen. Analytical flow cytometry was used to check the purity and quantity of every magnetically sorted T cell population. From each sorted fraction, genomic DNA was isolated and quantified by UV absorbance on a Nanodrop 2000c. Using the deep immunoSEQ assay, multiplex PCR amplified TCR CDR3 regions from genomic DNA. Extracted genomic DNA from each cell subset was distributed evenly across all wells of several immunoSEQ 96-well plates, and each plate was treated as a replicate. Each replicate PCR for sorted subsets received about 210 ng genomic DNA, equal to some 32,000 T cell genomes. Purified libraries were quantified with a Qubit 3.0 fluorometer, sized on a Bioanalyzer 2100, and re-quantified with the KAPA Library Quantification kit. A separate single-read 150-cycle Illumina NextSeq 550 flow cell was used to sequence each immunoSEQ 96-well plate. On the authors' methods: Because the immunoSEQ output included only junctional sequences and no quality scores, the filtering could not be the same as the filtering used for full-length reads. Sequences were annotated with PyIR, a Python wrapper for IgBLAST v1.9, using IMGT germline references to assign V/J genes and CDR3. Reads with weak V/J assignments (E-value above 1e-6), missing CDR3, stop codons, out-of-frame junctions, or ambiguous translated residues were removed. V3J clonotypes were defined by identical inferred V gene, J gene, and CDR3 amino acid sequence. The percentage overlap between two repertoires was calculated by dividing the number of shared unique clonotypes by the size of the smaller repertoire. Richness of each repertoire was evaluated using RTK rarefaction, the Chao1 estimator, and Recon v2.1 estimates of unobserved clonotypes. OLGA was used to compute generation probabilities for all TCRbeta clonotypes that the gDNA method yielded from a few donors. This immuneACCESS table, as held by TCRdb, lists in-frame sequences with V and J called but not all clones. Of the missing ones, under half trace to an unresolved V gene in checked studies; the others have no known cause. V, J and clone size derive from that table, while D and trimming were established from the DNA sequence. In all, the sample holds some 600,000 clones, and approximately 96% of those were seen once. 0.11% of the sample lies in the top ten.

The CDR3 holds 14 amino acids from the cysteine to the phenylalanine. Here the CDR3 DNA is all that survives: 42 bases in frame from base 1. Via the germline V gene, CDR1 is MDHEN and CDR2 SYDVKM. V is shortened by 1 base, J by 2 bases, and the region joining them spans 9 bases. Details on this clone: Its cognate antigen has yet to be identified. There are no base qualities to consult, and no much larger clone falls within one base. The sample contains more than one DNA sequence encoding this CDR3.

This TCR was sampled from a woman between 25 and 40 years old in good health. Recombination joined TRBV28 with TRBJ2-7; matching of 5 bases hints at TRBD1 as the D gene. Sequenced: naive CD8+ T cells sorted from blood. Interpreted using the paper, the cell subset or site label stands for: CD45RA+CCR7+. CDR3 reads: CASSLFAGPYEQYF. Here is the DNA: TGTGCCAGCAGTTTATTCGCAGGGCCCTACGAGCAGTACTTC.